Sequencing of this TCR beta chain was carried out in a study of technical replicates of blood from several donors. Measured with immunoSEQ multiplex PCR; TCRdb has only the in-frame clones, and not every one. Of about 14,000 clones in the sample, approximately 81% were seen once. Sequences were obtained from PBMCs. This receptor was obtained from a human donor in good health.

The CDR3 DNA reads as TGTGCCAGCAGCTTCTTTAGCGGGAGGGCCTACAATGAGCAGTTCTTC. This sequence encodes CASSFFSGRAYNEQFF. The chain combines TRBV5-8 with TRBJ2-1; TRBD2 matches at 11 bases. This CDR3 has 16 amino acids. The junction had 3 bases not matched to a gene; V was cut back by 2 bases and J by 2 bases. Per the germline V gene, CDR1 is SGHTS and CDR2 is YDEGEE.